Presented here are 23 T cell receptor beta chains from one specimen sequenced in a study of blood T cell repertoires in COVID-19. The assay was immunoSEQ multiplex PCR, and TCRdb's table has in-frame clones only and misses some. The sample consists of over 85,000 clones, 70% to 90% of them appearing once. Sequences were obtained from peripheral blood. The receptors stem from a man aged 50 or older with active COVID-19.

DNA of the CDR3: TGTGCCAGCAGCCAAAACGGACAGGGGGCATTGGAAAAACTGTTTTTT. Its translation is CASSQNGQGALEKLFF. This chain connects TRBV4-2 to TRBJ1-4, with 11 bases aligning to TRBD1. The CDR3 is 16 residues long. J lost 8 bases, V lost 2 bases, and 7 bases had no gene match. CDR1 is LGHNA and CDR2 is YNFKEQ in the germline V gene.

The CDR3 here is CASSLLGEQYF. The CDR3 DNA is TGTGCCAGCAGCTTACTTGGCGAGCAGTACTTC. The chain is built from TRBV5-6 and TRBJ2-7, with D unresolved. V dropped 2 bases and J dropped 6 bases, with 6 bases sitting between them. The germline CDR1 and CDR2 sequences are SGHDT and YYEEEE. The length of the CDR3 is 11 residues. Filled out from reference TRBV5-6 and TRBJ2-7, the complete variable domain reads DAGVTQSPTHLIKTRGQQVTLRCSPKSGHDTVSWYQQALGQGPQFIFQYYEEEERQRGNFPDRFSGHQFPNYSSELNVNALLLGDSALYLCASSLLGEQYFGPGTRLTVT.

The J gene is TRBJ1-1, the V gene TRBV29-1; D call uncertain. Germline loops: CDR1 SQVTM, CDR2 ANQGSEA. Trimming removed 4 bases from V and 6 bases from J, with 9 bases in between. The CDR3 runs 11 residues. This CDR3 is CSVVKTPEAFF. The CDR3 bases are TGCAGCGTTGTGAAGACACCTGAAGCTTTCTTT.

This chain joins TRBV27 and TRBJ1-6, with 8 bases matching TRBD1. The CDR3 spans 16 residues. CDR1 and CDR2 from the germline V gene are MNHEY and SMNVEV (reference sequence). J gave up 3 bases and V 4 bases, and 5 bases lay outside the gene matches. CDR3 sequence: CASSSDRGFYNSPLHF. The CDR3 DNA reads TGTGCCAGCAGTTCCGACAGGGGATTCTATAATTCACCCCTCCACTTT.

The CDR3 region is CATSNSTGMVSGANVLTF. CDR3 DNA: TGTGCCACCAGCAACAGTACGGGGATGGTATCTGGGGCCAACGTCCTGACTTTC. The chain links TRBV15 to TRBJ2-6, with D tentatively TRBD2 (5 bases). The ends were cut back, 4 bases at V and 1 base at J, with 17 bases in the middle. The V gene's germline CDR1 is LNHNV and CDR2 YYDKDF (reference sequence). The CDR3 is 18 amino acids.

This clone has just one count. V gene TRBV29-1 combines with J gene TRBJ2-1; the D gene is possibly TRBD2 (7 bases). CDR3 length equals 14 residues. V shed 5 bases and J shed 4 bases, with 15 bases lying between them. CDR1 and CDR2 (germline): SQVTM, ANQGSEA. The CDR3 DNA follows: TGCAGCGTTCTAGGGGGGGGCTTGTACAATGAGCAGTTCTTC. Translating gives CSVLGGGLYNEQFF.

The chain recombines TRBV10-3 with TRBJ1-5; the D gene is possibly TRBD1 (5 bases). The V and J ends lost 11 bases and 6 bases respectively, with 14 bases between them. The germline CDR1 and CDR2 sequences are ENHRY and SYGVKD. The CDR3 runs to 12 residues. CDR3 amino acids: CAAGGAGQPQHF. CDR3 in DNA: TGTGCCGCCGGAGGGGCGGGTCAGCCCCAGCATTTT.

V gene TRBV7-2 combines with J gene TRBJ2-7; D may be TRBD1 (5 bases). The CDR3 consists of 14 residues. Germline V gene sequence: CDR1 SGHTA, CDR2 FQGNSA. Trimming left V 7 bases short and J 0 bases short, with 13 bases between. The CDR3 DNA reads TGTGCCAGCAACCAGGGTACACCCTCCTACGAGCAGTACTTC. This encodes CASNQGTPSYEQYF.

This chain links TRBV5-1 with TRBJ2-7, with D possibly being TRBD2 (5 bases). The CDR3 is 17 residues long. The germline CDR1 and CDR2 sequences are SGHRS and YFSETQ. Trimming stripped 4 bases from V and 0 bases from J, with 20 bases between. CDR3 in DNA: TGCGCCAGCAGCCGGGGTACTTGGGTTATGAGCTCCTACGAGCAGTACTTC. It translates to CASSRGTWVMSSYEQYF.

This chain links TRBV7-6 with TRBJ2-5, with 9 positions matching TRBD2. V dropped 5 bases and J dropped 4; count of bases not matched to a gene: 14. The CDR3 consists of 17 residues. The germline V gene encodes CDR1 SGHVS and CDR2 FNYEAQ. CDR3 sequence (DNA): TGTGCCAGCAGCCTACTAGGCCAGCGGGGGGTAGGAGAGACCCAGTACTTC. Translating it yields CASSLLGQRGVGETQYF.

The chain couples TRBV6-5 to TRBJ2-3; D might be TRBD1 (7 bases). Trimming took off 5 bases at V and 10 bases at J, with 16 bases between the two ends. The germline V gene has CDR1 MNHEY and CDR2 SVGAGI. The CDR3 totals 13 residues. The CDR3 DNA sequence: TGTGCCAGCAGTCGACAGGGAGGTTTTCCGCAGTATTTT. This encodes CASSRQGGFPQYF.

The rearrangement joins TRBV23-1 to TRBJ2-6; unclear D gene. TRBV23-1 is an ORF, with its function uncertain. This CDR3 spans 15 amino acids. V dropped 6 bases and J dropped 0 bases, with 9 bases sitting between them. CDR3 in amino acids: CASRFLCSGANVLTF. For the CDR3, the DNA is TGCGCCAGCAGATTTTTATGCTCTGGGGCCAACGTCCTGACTTTC.

The chain has TRBV10-3 and TRBJ1-1; D is unclear. Looked up from germline, CDR1 is ENHRY and CDR2 is SYGVKD. Between the trimmed V and J ends, which lost 6 bases and 1 base, there was a span of 3 bases. This CDR3 has 11 residues. CDR3 loop: CAISQNTEAFF. The CDR3 DNA sequence: TGTGCCATCAGCCAGAACACTGAAGCTTTCTTT.

The chain uses TRBV7-8 and TRBJ2-1; possibly TRBD2 for D (5 bases). Germline V CDR1 and CDR2: SGHVS, FQNEAQ. This CDR3 region has 16 residues. V lost 4 bases to trimming and J lost 0 bases, with 13 bases between them. The CDR3 nucleotides read TGTGCCAGCAGCTCCCGGGTAGGGAGCTCCTACAATGAGCAGTTCTTC. Protein product: CASSSRVGSSYNEQFF.

The chain is built from TRBV7-9 and TRBJ2-3, with 9 bases fitting TRBD2. Germline V gives CDR1 SEHNR, CDR2 FQNEAQ (reference sequence). This CDR3 comprises 16 residues. The V gene end was trimmed by 5 bases and the J gene end by 2 bases; junction bases not matched to a gene: 8. Here the CDR3 reads CASSPRLAGYTDTQYF. The DNA of the CDR3 is TGTGCCAGCAGCCCCAGGCTAGCGGGGTACACAGATACGCAGTATTTT.

V usage is TRBV4-1 and J usage is TRBJ2-5; a possible D gene is TRBD1 (5 bases). This CDR3 is 17 amino acids long. CDR1 is MGHRA and CDR2 is YSYEKL in the germline V gene. The V gene lost 1 base and the J gene lost 5 bases, with 20 bases spanning the gap. In nucleotides, the CDR3 is TGCGCCAGCAGCCAAGTTCAGCTCCTCCGGTCAGGGGAGACCCAGTACTTC. Translated, it gives CASSQVQLLRSGETQYF.

This clone was picked up a small number of times. This chain uses TRBV6-5 with TRBJ1-4, with 9 bases that match TRBD1. CDR1 and CDR2 (germline): MNHEY, SVGAGI. The CDR3 is 15 residues long. V gave up 7 bases and J gave up 3 bases; unmatched junction bases: 6. CDR3 sequence: CASNPTGGPNEKLFF. CDR3 bases: TGTGCCAGCAACCCCACAGGGGGCCCTAATGAAAAACTGTTTTTT.

The gene calls are TRBV3-1 (or the pseudogene TRBV3-2) and TRBJ2-2; D remains unclear. This CDR3 comprises 15 residues. The V gene's germline CDR1 is LGHDT and CDR2 YNNKEL (reference sequence). V was cut by 3 bases and J by 1 base, with 9 bases left in between. For the CDR3, the DNA is TGTGCCAGCAGCCAGGGTAGCTTGAACACCGGGGAGCTGTTTTTT. This codes for CASSQGSLNTGELFF.

The chain recombines TRBV4-2 with TRBJ1-5; TRBD1 matches at 9 bases. The length of the CDR3 is 15 residues. Germline loops: CDR1 LGHNA, CDR2 YNFKEQ. With V trimmed by 8 bases and J by 1 base, 6 bases remained unmatched. CDR3 nucleotide sequence: TGTGCCAGCCGGGGGACAGGGTTGAGCAATCAGCCCCAGCATTTT. Translated: CASRGTGLSNQPQHF.

This chain links TRBV24-1 with TRBJ1-1; no clear D gene. This CDR3 comprises 14 residues. CDR1 KGHDR and CDR2 SFDVKD come from the germline V gene. Trimming removed 9 bases at V and 8 bases at J, with 21 bases between. This CDR3 is CATPRATLGLEAFF. The DNA for the CDR3 is TGTGCCACCCCGAGGGCGACCCTAGGACTCGAAGCTTTCTTT.

The J gene is TRBJ1-4, the V gene TRBV30; D not certain. V was shortened by 5 bases and J by 7 bases, with 14 bases between the two germline ends. CDR3 length: 13 residues. Germline V gene data show CDR1 as GTSNPN and CDR2 as SVGIG (reference sequence). The CDR3 region has the DNA TGTGCCTGGGATGACGGGGTCGGTGAAAAACTGTTTTTT. Translating it yields CAWDDGVGEKLFF. The whole variable domain, remainder taken from reference TRBV30 and TRBJ1-4, is SQTIHQWPATLVQPVGSPLSLECTVEGTSNPNLYWYRQAAGRGLQLLFYSVGIGQISSEVPQNLSASRPQDRQFILSSKKLLLSDSGFYLCAWDDGVGEKLFFGSGTQLSVL.

CDR3 sequence: CASSSLGHPYNEQFF. CDR3 nucleotides: TGTGCCAGCAGCTCCCTGGGACATCCCTACAATGAGCAGTTCTTC. The chain couples TRBV7-2 to TRBJ2-1; weak D call: TRBD1 (6 bases). CDR3 length: 15 residues. Trimming took 4 bases from V and 2 from J, leaving 12 bases between them. Germline V gene lookup returns CDR1 SGHTA and CDR2 FQGNSA.

This clone was counted between two and nine times. The CDR3 nucleotides read TGTGCCAGCAGTGGTGGCGGGTACACTGAAGCTTTCTTT. Protein: CASSGGGYTEAFF. The V gene is TRBV2, the J gene TRBJ1-1; D is uncertain. Germline-derived CDR1 and CDR2 are SNHLY and FYNNEI. This CDR3 has 13 amino acids. Trimming pared 4 bases from V and 3 bases from J, leaving 9 bases between. Drawing the rest from reference TRBV2 and TRBJ1-1, the complete variable domain is EPEVTQTPSHQVTQMGQEVILRCVPISNHLYFYWYRQILGQKVEFLVSFYNNEISEKSEIFDDQFSVERPDGSNFTLKIRSTKLEDSAMYFCASSGGGYTEAFFGQGTRLTVV.